The 7 T cell receptor beta chains below all came from one sample that was sequenced in a study of T-cell memory formation after mild COVID-19. One entry per CDR3 protein, called by TCRdb with MiXCR from the 5' RACE reads. The sample contains about 38,000 distinct CDR3 sequences, over 9.5% of which appear only once. Sequencing input: PBMCs or a T cell subset sorted from them (not recorded which). These receptors were taken from a man younger than 35 who had mild COVID-19 (a few samples of this study predate the infection). Cell type and time point are not known.

This sequence joins TRBV6-5 and TRBJ1-5; 9 nucleotides agree with TRBD1. The CDR3 has 18 amino acids. Trimming took 5 bases from V and 0 from J; bases not matched to a gene: 11. Germline loops: CDR1 MNHEY, CDR2 SVGAGI. Here the CDR3 reads CASSRRGTGIDSNQPQHF. CDR3 DNA: TGTGCCAGCAGTCGGCGCGGGACAGGGATCGATAGCAATCAGCCCCAGCATTTT.

This chain joins TRBV6-5 and TRBJ1-6, with 8 bases that match TRBD1. The germline CDR1 and CDR2 sequences are MNHEY and SVGAGI. CDR3 length: 18 residues. V was pared by 5 bases and J by 3 bases, with 12 bases of the junction left unmatched. CDR3 sequence: CASSTNRVRGLYNSPLHF. The CDR3 region has the DNA TGTGCCAGCAGTACCAACAGGGTCAGGGGGCTCTATAATTCACCCCTCCACTTT.

This clonotype has at least ten counts. The gene calls are TRBV4-3 and TRBJ1-6; possible D gene TRBD1, 6 bases. Germline CDR1 LGHNA, CDR2 YSLEER. V was shortened by 0 bases and J by 7 bases, with 10 bases between the two germline ends. The CDR3 extends over 15 amino acids. DNA for the CDR3: TGCGCCAGCAGCCAAGAGGGCAGGGGAAATTCACCCCTCCACTTT. This translates into CASSQEGRGNSPLHF.

The chain combines TRBV11-2 with TRBJ2-7, with TRBD2 matching 11 bases. Germline CDR1 reads SGHAT; CDR2 reads FQNNGV. The CDR3 has 15 amino acids. With V trimmed by 6 bases and J by 5 bases, 9 bases remained unmatched. CDR3 protein: CASRRLAGLVDEQYF. The CDR3 DNA is TGTGCCAGCAGACGACTAGCGGGACTAGTTGACGAGCAGTACTTC.

This clonotype was picked up many times. The genes are TRBV18 and TRBJ2-3; D is unclear. Germline V gene sequence: CDR1 KGHSH, CDR2 LQKENI. The CDR3 spans 11 residues. V was cut by 3 bases and J by 5 bases, with 3 bases left in between. CDR3: CASSPQDTQYF. The CDR3 DNA sequence: TGTGCCAGCTCACCGCAAGATACGCAGTATTTT.

This clonotype was seen a handful of times. The chain joins TRBV6-6 to TRBJ2-1; tentatively, D is TRBD1 (5 bases). Germline CDR1 MNHNY, CDR2 SVGAGI (reference sequence). V was shortened by 4 bases and J by 5 bases, with 6 bases between the two germline ends. CDR3 length: 12 residues. The CDR3 here is CASSLTDNEQFF. For the CDR3, the DNA is TGTGCCAGCAGTTTGACAGACAATGAGCAGTTCTTC.

CDR3 in amino acids: CAISLEYTGELFF. The CDR3 DNA sequence: TGTGCCATCAGTTTGGAGTACACCGGGGAGCTGTTTTTT. J is TRBJ2-2 and V is TRBV10-3; D call uncertain. V lost 5 bases and J 3 bases, leaving 7 bases between the germline ends. The CDR3 runs 13 residues. Germline lookup yields CDR1 ENHRY and CDR2 SYGVKD.